This passage covers 28 T cell receptor beta chains from one sample sequenced in a study of T-cell memory formation after mild COVID-19. TCRdb called the 5' RACE reads again in MiXCR, with one record for every CDR3 protein. The profile covers around 450,000 distinct CDR3 sequences, with roughly 20% appearing a single time and 8.4% taken by the ten largest. The sequencing sample was made of PBMCs or a T cell subset sorted from them (not recorded which). All receptors derive from an adult woman who had mild COVID-19 (a few samples of this study predate the infection). Cell type and time point are not known.

This clonotype came up a few times. The V gene is TRBV9, the J gene TRBJ2-3; no firm D call. The V end lost 3 bases, the J end lost 0 bases, and 11 bases lay between the germline ends. This CDR3 has 15 amino acids. Germline CDR1 is SGDLS and CDR2 is YYNGEE. The CDR3 reads CASSASGFSTDTQYF. DNA of the CDR3: TGTGCCAGCAGCGCTAGTGGATTTAGCACAGATACGCAGTATTTT.

This clonotype was observed many times. The chain couples TRBV6-6 to TRBJ2-1; no reliable D call. Trimming pared 7 bases from V and 5 bases from J, leaving 12 bases between. This CDR3 has 13 amino acids. Germline V gives CDR1 MNHNY, CDR2 SVGAGI (reference sequence). CDR3 protein: CASNPWYDNEQFF. Here the CDR3 DNA reads TGTGCCAGCAACCCCTGGTACGACAATGAGCAGTTCTTC.

This clonotype showed up just a few times. This chain joins TRBV5-1 and TRBJ2-1, with 8 bases identical to TRBD2. Germline-derived CDR1 and CDR2 are SGHRS and YFSETQ. The CDR3 spans 16 residues. V trimming: 4 bases; J trimming: 7 bases; junction bases outside the gene matches: 13. Here the CDR3 DNA reads TGCGCCAGCAGCGTGGGTAGCGGGACCCGGTCGAATGAGCAGTTCTTC. It specifies CASSVGSGTRSNEQFF.

This clonotype was detected a few times. The chain recombines TRBV20-1 with TRBJ1-5, with a possible D match to TRBD1 (5 bases). V was pared by 1 base and J by 4 bases, with 14 bases between. Germline CDR1 DFQATT, CDR2 SNEGSKA (reference sequence). The CDR3 is 15 residues long. The CDR3 DNA reads as TGCAGTGCTAGAGCTGGGGCCGGGTGGAATCAGCCCCAGCATTTT. Translation gives CSARAGAGWNQPQHF.

This clonotype was counted between two and nine times. The chain carries TRBV6-6 and TRBJ1-1; D remains ambiguous. The CDR3 is 13 amino acids. Deletions cut 7 bases from V and 5 bases from J, with 14 bases between. The germline V gene encodes CDR1 MNHNY and CDR2 SVGAGI (reference sequence). DNA of the CDR3: TGTGCCAGCACCTCCAGCGGTGGAACTGAAGCTTTCTTT. It translates to CASTSSGGTEAFF.

This clonotype was seen only a few times. The chain couples TRBV24-1 to TRBJ2-1, with D possibly matching TRBD1 (5 bases). The CDR3 consists of 13 residues. V was pared by 9 bases and J by 2 bases, with 10 bases between. Germline V CDR1 and CDR2: KGHDR, SFDVKD. The CDR3 nucleotides read TGTGCCACCGGAAAGGGGCCCTACAATGAGCAGTTCTTC. Translating it yields CATGKGPYNEQFF.

This chain joins TRBV20-1 and TRBJ2-7; 8 bases are shared with TRBD1. The CDR3 covers 13 residues. V lost 4 bases to trimming and J lost 6 bases; unmatched junction nucleotides: 8. Germline V CDR1 and CDR2: DFQATT, SNEGSKA (reference sequence). The CDR3 coding sequence is TGCAGTGCTACAATTCTCACAGGGGGCGAGCAGTACTTC. Translating gives CSATILTGGEQYF.

In this sample, this clonotype turned up a few times. The chain recombines TRBV11-2 with TRBJ2-1; D is unresolved. Trimming took 0 bases from V and 3 from J, leaving 6 bases between them. This CDR3 region has 14 residues. The germline CDR1 and CDR2 sequences are SGHAT and FQNNGV. CDR3 loop: CASSLDGRYNEQFF. CDR3 coding DNA: TGTGCCAGCAGCTTAGACGGTCGCTACAATGAGCAGTTCTTC.

The sample holds a few counts of this clonotype. The genes are TRBV12-3 or TRBV12-4 and TRBJ2-1; D is ambiguous. This CDR3 spans 14 amino acids. Deletions cut 7 bases from V and 4 bases from J, with 14 bases between. CDR3 protein: CASNRALEYNEQFF. The CDR3 coding sequence is TGTGCCAGCAATCGCGCCCTAGAGTACAATGAGCAGTTCTTC.

This clonotype was seen a few times. V usage is TRBV6-2 or TRBV6-3 and J usage is TRBJ2-7; D perhaps matches TRBD2 (6 bases). V lost 7 bases to trimming and J lost 2 bases, with 18 bases between them. Germline loops: CDR1 MNHEY, CDR2 SVGEGT. This CDR3 has 15 amino acids. The CDR3 here is CASTQGGFGTYEQYF. The DNA for the CDR3 is TGTGCCAGCACCCAGGGAGGATTCGGCACCTACGAGCAGTACTTC.

This clonotype was observed a few times. The rearrangement links TRBV7-9 to TRBJ2-1; D is unclear. The ends were cut back, 0 bases at V and 7 bases at J, with 13 bases in the middle. The CDR3 contains 15 residues. Germline values: CDR1 SEHNR, CDR2 FQNEAQ (reference sequence). CDR3: CASSLARSPHNEQFF. CDR3 nucleotides: TGTGCCAGCAGCTTAGCCAGGAGTCCCCATAATGAGCAGTTCTTC.

This clonotype has more than one count but fewer than ten. V is TRBV20-1 and J is TRBJ2-3; 11 nucleotides line up with TRBD2. Germline loops: CDR1 DFQATT, CDR2 SNEGSKA (reference sequence). This CDR3 has 14 amino acids. The junction had 9 bases not matched to a gene; V was cut back by 7 bases and J by 6 bases. In DNA, the CDR3 is TGCAGTGGCACTAGCGGGAGATTGGGGGATACGCAGTATTTT. Encoded protein: CSGTSGRLGDTQYF.

The chain carries TRBV6-6 and TRBJ2-1; D might be TRBD2 (6 bases). Germline V gene sequence: CDR1 MNHNY, CDR2 SVGAGI (reference sequence). Trimming cost V 5 bases and J 9 bases, with 11 bases left between them. The CDR3 length is 12 residues. The CDR3 DNA is TGTGCCAGCAGTAGCCCCGGGGGTGAGCAGTTCTTC. As protein: CASSSPGGEQFF.

The rearrangement joins TRBV6-1 to TRBJ1-1; 10 bases align to TRBD1. The length of the CDR3 is 14 residues. Germline CDR1 reads MNHNS; CDR2 reads SASEGT. The junction had 4 bases not matched to a gene; V was cut back by 7 bases and J by 2 bases. The CDR3 is CASIRDRGNTEAFF. The CDR3 nucleotides read TGTGCCAGCATTCGGGACAGGGGAAACACTGAAGCTTTCTTT.

The chain recombines TRBV7-2 with TRBJ1-2; D remains ambiguous. This CDR3 has 15 residues. The germline V gene encodes CDR1 SGHTA and CDR2 FQGNSA. The V and J ends lost 1 base and 6 bases respectively, with 15 bases between them. This CDR3 is CASSLDSVSVNGYTF. Written as DNA, the CDR3 is TGTGCCAGCAGCTTAGATTCGGTATCAGTGAATGGCTACACCTTC.

V and J are TRBV5-1 and TRBJ2-1; TRBD1 matches 7 bases. Trimming removed 0 bases from V and 4 bases from J; junction bases left unmatched: 4. This CDR3 comprises 15 residues. Germline-derived CDR1 and CDR2 are SGHRS and YFSETQ. The CDR3 here is CASSLEGGAYNEQFF. CDR3 coding DNA: TGCGCCAGCAGCTTGGAAGGGGGCGCTTACAATGAGCAGTTCTTC.

This sequence joins TRBV6-1 and TRBJ2-5; 7 bases align to TRBD1. Looked up from germline, CDR1 is MNHNS and CDR2 is SASEGT. The CDR3 runs 13 residues. The V and J ends lost 6 bases and 5 bases, in that order; junction bases with no gene match: 6. The CDR3 DNA is TGTGCCAGCAGCTTCGACAGGGTGGAGACCCAGTACTTC. Protein: CASSFDRVETQYF.

This clonotype was recorded many times. The rearrangement joins TRBV5-1 to TRBJ2-7; 8 nucleotides align to TRBD1. The length of the CDR3 is 14 residues. J gave up 2 bases and V 3 bases, and 4 bases lay outside the gene matches. CDR1 and CDR2 from the germline V gene are SGHRS and YFSETQ. The CDR3 spells CASSWGQDAYEQYF. In nucleotides, the CDR3 is TGCGCCAGCAGCTGGGGACAGGATGCCTACGAGCAGTACTTC.

In this sample, this clonotype turned up a few times. V gene TRBV18 combines with J gene TRBJ2-7, with 11 bases lining up with TRBD1. Germline loops: CDR1 KGHSH, CDR2 LQKENI. The V gene end was trimmed by 0 bases and the J gene end by 6 bases; junction bases not matched to a gene: 4. This CDR3 is 15 amino acids long. The chain's CDR3 is CASSPPGTGGLEQYF. For the CDR3, the DNA is TGTGCCAGCTCACCACCAGGGACAGGGGGGCTCGAGCAGTACTTC.

CDR3 bases: TGCAGCATCCGGACCGCACTCCGGGGGTGGGACACTGAAGCTTTCTTT. Translating gives CSIRTALRGWDTEAFF. The V and J genes are TRBV29-1 and TRBJ1-1, with D possibly TRBD1 on 5 matching bases. V was clipped by 8 bases and J by 3 bases, with 25 bases between them. Germline V gene sequence: CDR1 SQVTM, CDR2 ANQGSEA. There are 16 residues in the CDR3.

This clonotype was counted between two and nine times. V is TRBV7-9 and J is TRBJ2-7; 8 nucleotides agree with TRBD2. The CDR3 totals 14 residues. V gave up 4 bases and J gave up 5 bases; unmatched junction bases: 7. The V gene's germline CDR1 is SEHNR and CDR2 FQNEAQ (reference sequence). CDR3 DNA: TGTGCCAGCAGCTCCCCCTTAGCGGGAAACGAGCAGTACTTC. Protein sequence: CASSSPLAGNEQYF.

This clonotype has more than one count but fewer than ten. The CDR3, as DNA: TGTGCCAGCAGCGAGAGATCCGGACTAGCGGGCGTTGTGTTCTTC. Protein sequence: CASSERSGLAGVVFF. The rearrangement uses TRBV7-6 and TRBJ2-1, with TRBD2 matching over 11 bases. From germline, CDR1 is SGHVS and CDR2 FNYEAQ. The ends lost 5 bases at V and 15 bases at J; junction bases unmatched: 15. This CDR3 contains 15 residues.

This clonotype was observed a handful of times. The V gene is TRBV5-1, the J gene TRBJ2-7, with 8 bases lining up with TRBD1. The trim removed 1 base at V and 5 bases at J, leaving 14 bases unmatched. Germline V gene lookup returns CDR1 SGHRS and CDR2 YFSETQ. This CDR3 contains 17 residues. The CDR3 DNA reads as TGCGCCAGCAGCTTGTTAGGTCTCGGACAGGGTTCTAACGAGCAGTACTTC. The encoded protein is CASSLLGLGQGSNEQYF.

This clonotype occurred a few times. The chain recombines TRBV5-1 with TRBJ2-7; TRBD1 matches 11 bases. The CDR3 length is 15 residues. CDR1 and CDR2 from the germline V gene are SGHRS and YFSETQ. Losses at the gene ends were 0 bases for V and 6 bases for J; bases not matched to a gene: 5. CDR3 bases: TGCGCCAGCAGCTTGGACGTCGGGACAGGGGGCGAGCAGTACTTC. Translated: CASSLDVGTGGEQYF. The full variable domain, in which reference TRBV5-1 and TRBJ2-7 provide the parts outside the CDR3, is KAGVTQTPRYLIKTRGQQVTLSCSPISGHRSVSWYQQTPGQGLQFLFEYFSETQRNKGNFPGRFSGRQFSNSRSEMNVSTLELGDSALYLCASSLDVGTGGEQYFGPGTRLTVT.

This clonotype was seen only a few times. V usage is TRBV23-1 and J usage is TRBJ2-3, with D tentatively TRBD2 (5 bases). TRBV23-1 is assigned to the ORF class and has an uncertain function. The CDR3 covers 16 residues. V shed 6 bases and J shed 4 bases, with 20 bases lying between them. CDR3 coding DNA: TGCGCCAGCAGGAGGGATCCCAGAGGGTGTTCAGATACGCAGTATTTT. Its translation: CASRRDPRGCSDTQYF.

The rearrangement links TRBV7-2 to TRBJ2-5; 10 bases fit TRBD1. The V segment lost 4 bases and the J segment 4 bases; nucleotides outside the gene matches: 3. This CDR3 spans 14 amino acids. CDR1 is SGHTA, CDR2 FQGNSA, per germline. The CDR3 loop reads CASSWDRGAETQYF. The CDR3 nucleotides read TGTGCCAGCAGCTGGGACAGGGGAGCAGAGACCCAGTACTTC. Based on the CDR3 plus reference TRBV7-2 and TRBJ2-5, the full variable domain is GAGVSQSPSNKVTEKGKDVELRCDPISGHTALYWYRQSLGQGLEFLIYFQGNSAPDKSGLPSDRFSAERTGGSVSTLTIQRTQQEDSAVYLCASSWDRGAETQYFGPGTRLLVL.

In DNA, the CDR3 is TGCGCCAGCAGCCAAGATAATTTGTGGCGGGAGTCCTACAATGAGCAGTTCTTC. This gives the protein CASSQDNLWRESYNEQFF. This sequence joins TRBV4-3 and TRBJ2-1, with 7 bases lining up with TRBD2. The length of the CDR3 is 18 residues. Trimming removed 0 bases from V and 1 base from J; junction bases left unmatched: 9. CDR1 LGHNA and CDR2 YSLEER come from the germline V gene.

The chain uses TRBV6-4 and TRBJ1-2; D ambiguous. V lost 0 bases to trimming and J lost 4 bases, with 6 bases between them. Germline values: CDR1 MRHNA, CDR2 SNTAGT. The CDR3 is 13 residues long. The CDR3 region has the DNA TGTGCCAGCAGTGACTCTGAAGGCTATGGCTACACCTTC. This encodes CASSDSEGYGYTF.